Below are 9 T cell receptor beta chains sequenced from a single sample in a study of radiotherapy plus CTLA-4 blockade in lung cancer (dated by TCRdb to about 2018). Library preparation was by the immunoSEQ multiplex PCR assay. What TCRdb holds here is the immuneACCESS table cut down to in-frame rearrangements. Part of the clones is not present; checked against another copy, under half of the missing clones reflect an unresolved V gene, and the others are unexplained. This sample is represented by about 45,000 clones; about 72% of them were singletons. The ten largest clones take up around 8.3% of the sample. Sample: peripheral blood, taken from a patient treated with radiotherapy plus ipilimumab. The receptor set was obtained from a human donor with non-small cell lung cancer who had stable disease on radiotherapy plus ipilimumab.

This clone has just a few counts. The rearrangement joins TRBV9 to TRBJ2-3; 8 nucleotides line up with TRBD2. V dropped 0 bases and J dropped 1; count of bases not matched to a gene: 13. Germline V gene sequence: CDR1 SGDLS, CDR2 YYNGEE. This CDR3 comprises 19 residues. CDR3 sequence: CASSVALGRVRGGTDTQYF. In DNA form, the CDR3 reads TGTGCCAGCAGCGTAGCTCTTGGCCGGGTGCGGGGGGGCACAGATACGCAGTATTTT.

The sample holds a few counts of this clone. The chain combines TRBV5-5 with TRBJ1-4, with 9 bases fitting TRBD1. V shed 4 bases, J shed 8 bases, and the junction held 18 bases outside the gene matches. CDR3 length equals 18 residues. Germline V gene sequence: CDR1 SGHKS, CDR2 YYEKEE (reference sequence). In DNA, the CDR3 is TGTGCCAGCAGCCACCTGTTTCGGGACAGGGTTTTGGAGGAAAAACTGTTTTTT. This translates into CASSHLFRDRVLEEKLFF.

The V gene is TRBV11-3, the J gene TRBJ1-2; D is possibly TRBD1 (5 bases). V was pared by 5 bases and J by 8 bases, with 21 bases between. Germline-derived CDR1 and CDR2 are SGHNT and YENEEA. The CDR3 has 15 residues. The CDR3 DNA reads TGTGCCAGCAGCCCGTGGGGCCTGTTTCTCGAAGGCTACACCTTC. Protein: CASSPWGLFLEGYTF.

This clone came up once. CDR3 sequence (DNA): TGTGCCAGCAGCCAGGCCGGGGCTGGACCGAGGGGCTACACCTTC. Translation: CASSQAGAGPRGYTF. V gene TRBV14 combines with J gene TRBJ1-2, with D possibly being TRBD1 (5 bases). Trimming cost V 3 bases and J 8 bases, with 19 bases left between them. Looked up from germline, CDR1 is SGHDN and CDR2 is FVKESK. This CDR3 spans 15 amino acids.

The chain links TRBV27 to TRBJ2-1, with TRBD2 matching 9 bases. The length of the CDR3 is 19 residues. The V and J ends lost 6 bases and 3 bases, in that order; junction bases with no gene match: 18. From germline, CDR1 is MNHEY and CDR2 SMNVEV (reference sequence). CDR3 protein: CASRSPRQLGLASYNEQFF. As DNA, the CDR3 is TGTGCCAGCAGATCCCCACGCCAATTGGGACTAGCCAGCTACAATGAGCAGTTCTTC.

V gene TRBV4-1 combines with J gene TRBJ2-1, with 16 bases aligning to TRBD2. Germline V gene lookup returns CDR1 MGHRA and CDR2 YSYEKL. V gave up 2 bases and J gave up 4 bases; unmatched junction bases: 11. The CDR3 loop spans 20 amino acids. Here the CDR3 DNA reads TGCGCCAGCAGCCAACCCCCGGGACTAGCGGGGGGGCTGCGGTACAATGAGCAGTTCTTC. Translating it yields CASSQPPGLAGGLRYNEQFF.

The chain joins TRBV7-2 to TRBJ2-7; 10 nucleotides align to TRBD2. This CDR3 spans 16 amino acids. CDR1 is SGHTA and CDR2 is FQGNSA in the germline V gene. With 0 bases clipped from V and 3 bases from J, the junction kept 5 bases outside the gene matches. This chain's CDR3 is CASSLASSGGLYEQYF. The CDR3 region has the DNA TGTGCCAGCAGCTTAGCTTCTAGCGGGGGCCTCTACGAGCAGTACTTC.

This chain joins TRBV7-7 and TRBJ1-1; 7 positions agree with TRBD1. The CDR3 spans 13 residues. Per germline, CDR1 SSHAT and CDR2 FNYEAQ (reference sequence). V shed 6 bases, J shed 4 bases, and the junction held 5 bases outside the gene matches. The CDR3 DNA follows: TGTGCCAGCAGTGACAGGGCAGGCACTGAAGCTTTCTTT. Protein: CASSDRAGTEAFF.

The chain has TRBV2 and TRBJ1-2; D unresolved. The V gene lost 8 bases and the J gene lost 5 bases, with 12 bases spanning the gap. The germline V gene has CDR1 SNHLY and CDR2 FYNNEI. The CDR3 runs 12 residues. CDR3 amino acids: CASLSAQYGYTF. The CDR3 DNA is TGTGCCAGCCTCTCCGCCCAGTATGGCTACACCTTC.